The next 7 T cell receptor beta chains were all read from a single sample in a study of T-cell memory formation after mild COVID-19 (TCRdb year 2021). The library was made by 5' RACE. TCRdb records Illumina NovaSeq 6000 as the sequencer. TCRdb reanalyzed the raw reads on its own, using fastp at Q25 for trimming and MiXCR for clone calling, and kept in-frame beta chains. All rows with the same CDR3 protein become a single entry with the most common DNA and genes. The sample records 250,000 to 300,000 distinct CDR3 sequences, 16% of which are singletons. Over 20% of the sample is taken by the ten largest. The sample comprised PBMCs or a T cell subset sorted from them (not recorded which). All receptors derive from a man aged 18 to 35 who had mild COVID-19 (a few samples of this study predate the infection). The sample titles of this study are shuffled in the database, so cell type and time point are left out; the donor was told from shared clones.

The chain links TRBV12-3 or TRBV12-4 to TRBJ1-1; D might be TRBD1 (6 bases). V was cut by 4 bases and J by 3 bases, with 12 bases left in between. The CDR3 consists of 14 residues. This chain's CDR3 is CASSYRVTDTEAFF. In DNA form, the CDR3 reads TGTGCCAGCAGTTACAGGGTCACGGACACTGAAGCTTTCTTT.

V is TRBV2 and J is TRBJ2-3; D perhaps matches TRBD2 (9 bases). CDR3 length equals 18 residues. Trimming removed 8 bases from V and 6 bases from J, with 30 bases in between. Looked up from germline, CDR1 is SNHLY and CDR2 is FYNNEI. CDR3 protein: CASLIGQGVGTSRDTQYF. For the CDR3, the DNA is TGTGCCAGCCTCATAGGACAGGGAGTAGGGACTAGCCGGGATACGCAGTATTTT. Filled out from reference TRBV2 and TRBJ2-3, the complete variable domain reads EPEVTQTPSHQVTQMGQEVILRCVPISNHLYFYWYRQILGQKVEFLVSFYNNEISEKSEIFDDQFSVERPDGSNFTLKIRSTKLEDSAMYFCASLIGQGVGTSRDTQYFGPGTRLTVL.

This clonotype was counted a few times. DNA of the CDR3: TGTGCCACCAGTGATTTTCCGGGACTACACGATGAGCAGTTCTTC. The encoded protein is CATSDFPGLHDEQFF. This sequence joins TRBV24-1 and TRBJ2-1, with 7 nucleotides matching TRBD2. This CDR3 spans 15 amino acids. Germline V gene sequence: CDR1 KGHDR, CDR2 SFDVKD. With 1 base clipped from V and 8 bases from J, the junction kept 7 bases outside the gene matches.

This rearrangement joins TRBV2 to TRBJ1-1; D ambiguous. CDR1 SNHLY and CDR2 FYNNEI come from the germline V gene. V shed 6 bases and J shed 1 base, with 9 bases lying between them. This CDR3 is 13 amino acids long. DNA of the CDR3: TGTGCCAGCAGGGCGGACTGGAACACTGAAGCTTTCTTT. Translating it yields CASRADWNTEAFF.

This clonotype was recorded a few times. The chain recombines TRBV15 with TRBJ2-2; 10 bases map to TRBD1. With V trimmed by 5 bases and J by 6 bases, 6 bases remained unmatched. From germline, CDR1 is LNHNV and CDR2 YYDKDF (reference sequence). This CDR3 spans 15 amino acids. The CDR3 coding sequence is TGTGCCACCAGCGTCCGGACAGGGGGATCCGGGGAGCTGTTTTTT. It specifies CATSVRTGGSGELFF. Combining the CDR3 with reference TRBV15 and TRBJ2-2 gives the whole variable domain DAMVIQNPRYQVTQFGKPVTLSCSQTLNHNVMYWYQQKSSQAPKLLFHYYDKDFNNEADTPDNFQSRRPNTSFCFLDIRSPGLGDTAMYLCATSVRTGGSGELFFGEGSRLTVL.

The J gene is TRBJ2-7, the V gene TRBV10-3; 8 bases fit TRBD1. The CDR3 length is 13 residues. V shed 6 bases and J 2 bases; nucleotides not matched to a gene: 3. The germline CDR1 and CDR2 sequences are ENHRY and SYGVKD. CDR3 sequence reads: CAIRGTGAYEQYF. CDR3 in DNA: TGTGCCATCAGGGGGACAGGCGCCTACGAGCAGTACTTC.

In this sample, this clonotype turned up a few times. The chain couples TRBV5-1 to TRBJ1-1; D unresolved. Trimming removed 0 bases from V and 0 bases from J, with 9 bases in between. CDR3 length: 15 amino acids. Germline values: CDR1 SGHRS, CDR2 YFSETQ. CDR3 protein: CASSLGVGLNTEAFF. In nucleotides, the CDR3 is TGCGCCAGCAGCTTGGGGGTAGGATTGAACACTGAAGCTTTCTTT.